This TCR beta chain was captured by sequencing in a study of OX40 agonist ivuxolimab in advanced cancers. Findings of the study overall: Near-lowest levels of clonal expansion characterized partial responders at 0.1-3.0 mg/kg.

With 3 bases clipped from V and 6 bases from J, the junction kept 5 bases outside the gene matches. The germline gives CDR1 SEHNR, CDR2 FQNEAQ (reference sequence). The CDR3 runs to 15 residues. Method: immunoSEQ multiplex PCR; TCRdb's copy keeps in-frame clones and lacks some. This table holds some 83,000 clones, around 84% found once. Worth noting for this clone: The antigen is not known.

The receptor's source is an adult with an advanced solid tumor such as melanoma, head and neck, liver or kidney cancer. The rearrangement links TRBV7-9 to TRBJ2-7; 13 bases match TRBD2. Sequenced here: CD4+ or CD8+ T cells sorted from blood, sampled in a trial of the OX40 agonist ivuxolimab. CDR3: CASSFWTSGSGEQYF. The CDR3 region has the DNA TGTGCCAGCAGCTTCTGGACTAGCGGGAGTGGCGAGCAGTACTTC.